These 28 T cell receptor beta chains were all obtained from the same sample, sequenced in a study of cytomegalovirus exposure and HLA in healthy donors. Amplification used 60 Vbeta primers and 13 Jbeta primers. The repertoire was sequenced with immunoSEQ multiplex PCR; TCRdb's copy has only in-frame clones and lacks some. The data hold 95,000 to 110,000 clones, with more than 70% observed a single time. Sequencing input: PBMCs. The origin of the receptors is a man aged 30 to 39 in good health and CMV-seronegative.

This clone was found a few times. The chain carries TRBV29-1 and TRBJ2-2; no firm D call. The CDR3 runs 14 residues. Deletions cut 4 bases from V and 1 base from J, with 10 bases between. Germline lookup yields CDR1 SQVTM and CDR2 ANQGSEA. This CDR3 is CSVAGGMNTGELFF. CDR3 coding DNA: TGCAGCGTTGCTGGCGGAATGAACACCGGGGAGCTGTTTTTT.

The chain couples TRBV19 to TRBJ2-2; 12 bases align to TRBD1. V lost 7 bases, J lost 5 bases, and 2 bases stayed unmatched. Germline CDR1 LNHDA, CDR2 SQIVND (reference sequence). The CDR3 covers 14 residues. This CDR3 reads CASMGQGATGELFF. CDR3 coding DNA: TGTGCCAGTATGGGACAGGGGGCAACCGGGGAGCTGTTTTTT.

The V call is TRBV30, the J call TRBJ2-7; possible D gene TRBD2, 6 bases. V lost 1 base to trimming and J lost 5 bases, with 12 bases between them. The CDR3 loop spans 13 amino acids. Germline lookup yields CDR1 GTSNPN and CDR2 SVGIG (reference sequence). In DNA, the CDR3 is TGTGCCTGGAGTGGGGGGTCGGGGGACGAGCAGTACTTC. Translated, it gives CAWSGGSGDEQYF. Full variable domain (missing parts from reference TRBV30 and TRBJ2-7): SQTIHQWPATLVQPVGSPLSLECTVEGTSNPNLYWYRQAAGRGLQLLFYSVGIGQISSEVPQNLSASRPQDRQFILSSKKLLLSDSGFYLCAWSGGSGDEQYFGPGTRLTVT.

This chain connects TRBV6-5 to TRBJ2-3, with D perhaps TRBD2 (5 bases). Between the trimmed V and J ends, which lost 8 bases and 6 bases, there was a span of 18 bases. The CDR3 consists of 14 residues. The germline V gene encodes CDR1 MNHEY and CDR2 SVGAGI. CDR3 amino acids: CASRRGVSGDTQYF. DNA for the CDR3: TGTGCCAGCCGCCGGGGAGTAAGTGGCGATACGCAGTATTTT.

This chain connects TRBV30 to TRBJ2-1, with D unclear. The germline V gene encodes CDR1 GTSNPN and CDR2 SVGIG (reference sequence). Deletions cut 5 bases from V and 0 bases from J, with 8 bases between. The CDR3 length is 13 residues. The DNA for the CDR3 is TGTGCCTGGGCCTCGAGCTCCTACAATGAGCAGTTCTTC. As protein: CAWASSSYNEQFF.

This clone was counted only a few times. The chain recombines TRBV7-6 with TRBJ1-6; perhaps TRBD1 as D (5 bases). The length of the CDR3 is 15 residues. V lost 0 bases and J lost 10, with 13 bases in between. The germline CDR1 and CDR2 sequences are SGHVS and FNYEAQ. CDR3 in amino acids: CASSLAGRDGSPLHF. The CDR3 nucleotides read TGTGCCAGCAGCTTAGCTGGCAGGGATGGCTCACCCCTCCACTTT.

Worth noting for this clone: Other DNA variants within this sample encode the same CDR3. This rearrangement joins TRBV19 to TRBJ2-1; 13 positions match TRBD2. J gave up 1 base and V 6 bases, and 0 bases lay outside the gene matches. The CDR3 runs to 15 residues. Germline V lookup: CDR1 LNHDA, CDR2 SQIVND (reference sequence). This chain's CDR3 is CASRLAGGSYNEQFF. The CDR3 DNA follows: TGTGCCAGTAGACTAGCGGGAGGGTCCTACAATGAGCAGTTCTTC.

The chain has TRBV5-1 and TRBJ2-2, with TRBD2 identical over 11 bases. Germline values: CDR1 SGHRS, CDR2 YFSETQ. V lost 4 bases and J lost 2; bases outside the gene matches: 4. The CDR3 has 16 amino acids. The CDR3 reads CASSTGTSGNTGELFF. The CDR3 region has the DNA TGCGCCAGCAGCACAGGGACTAGCGGTAACACCGGGGAGCTGTTTTTT.

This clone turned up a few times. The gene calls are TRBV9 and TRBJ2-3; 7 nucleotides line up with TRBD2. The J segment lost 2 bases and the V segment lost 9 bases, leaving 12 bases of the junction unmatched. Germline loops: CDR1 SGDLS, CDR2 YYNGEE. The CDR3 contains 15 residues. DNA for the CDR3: TGTGCCACCGCCGGGGGAGGGGAGGACACAGATACGCAGTATTTT. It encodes CATAGGGEDTDTQYF. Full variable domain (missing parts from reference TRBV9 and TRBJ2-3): DSGVTQTPKHLITATGQRVTLRCSPRSGDLSVYWYQQSLDQGLQFLIQYYNGEERAKGNILERFSAQQFPDLHSELNLSSLELGDSALYFCATAGGGEDTDTQYFGPGTRLTVL.

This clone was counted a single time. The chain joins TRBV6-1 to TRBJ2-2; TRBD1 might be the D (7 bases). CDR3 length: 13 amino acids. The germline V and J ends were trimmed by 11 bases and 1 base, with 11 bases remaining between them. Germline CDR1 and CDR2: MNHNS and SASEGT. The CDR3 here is CAFQGGNTGELFF. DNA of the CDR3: TGTGCCTTCCAGGGGGGGAACACCGGGGAGCTGTTTTTT.

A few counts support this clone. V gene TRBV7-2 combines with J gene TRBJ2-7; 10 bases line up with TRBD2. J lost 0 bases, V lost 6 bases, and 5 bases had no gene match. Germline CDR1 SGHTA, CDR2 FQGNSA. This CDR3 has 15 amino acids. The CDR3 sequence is CASSFASGSSYEQYF. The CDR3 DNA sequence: TGTGCCAGCAGTTTCGCTAGCGGGAGCTCCTACGAGCAGTACTTC.

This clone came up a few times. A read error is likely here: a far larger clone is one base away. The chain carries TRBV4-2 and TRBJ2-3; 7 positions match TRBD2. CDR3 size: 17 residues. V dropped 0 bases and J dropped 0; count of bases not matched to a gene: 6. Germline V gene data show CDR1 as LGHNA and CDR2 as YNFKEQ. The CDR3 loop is CASSQDGSGVSTDTQYF. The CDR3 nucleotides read TGTGCCAGCAGCCAAGACGGGAGCGGGGTAAGCACAGATACGCAGTATTTT.

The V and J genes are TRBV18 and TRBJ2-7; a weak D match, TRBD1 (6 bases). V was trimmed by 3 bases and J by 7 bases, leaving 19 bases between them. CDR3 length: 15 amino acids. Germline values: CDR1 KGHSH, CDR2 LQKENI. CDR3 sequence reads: CASSPQEDSTKEQYF. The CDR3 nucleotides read TGTGCCAGCTCACCGCAGGAGGACAGTACGAAAGAGCAGTACTTC.

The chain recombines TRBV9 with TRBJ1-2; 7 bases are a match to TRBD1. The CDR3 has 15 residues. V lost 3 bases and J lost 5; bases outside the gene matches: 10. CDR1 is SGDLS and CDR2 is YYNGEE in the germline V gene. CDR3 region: CASSAHQGGGYGYTF. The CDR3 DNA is TGTGCCAGCAGCGCACACCAAGGGGGCGGTTATGGCTACACCTTC. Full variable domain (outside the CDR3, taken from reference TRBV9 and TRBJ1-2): DSGVTQTPKHLITATGQRVTLRCSPRSGDLSVYWYQQSLDQGLQFLIQYYNGEERAKGNILERFSAQQFPDLHSELNLSSLELGDSALYFCASSAHQGGGYGYTFGSGTRLTVV.

The CDR3 loop is CASSVDAPAAYEQYF. The CDR3 coding sequence is TGTGCCAGCAGCGTAGATGCCCCCGCGGCCTACGAGCAGTACTTC. The gene calls are TRBV9 and TRBJ2-7, with D hard to call. The germline gives CDR1 SGDLS, CDR2 YYNGEE. V was shortened by 0 bases and J by 2 bases, with 12 bases between the two germline ends. The CDR3 totals 15 residues.

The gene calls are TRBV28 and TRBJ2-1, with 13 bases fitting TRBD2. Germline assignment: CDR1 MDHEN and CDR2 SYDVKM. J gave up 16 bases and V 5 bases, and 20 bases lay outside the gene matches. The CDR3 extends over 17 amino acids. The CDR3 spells CASSNLPGLAGDRGSFF. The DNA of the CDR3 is TGTGCCAGCAGTAACTTACCCGGACTAGCGGGGGACCGGGGTTCCTTCTTC.

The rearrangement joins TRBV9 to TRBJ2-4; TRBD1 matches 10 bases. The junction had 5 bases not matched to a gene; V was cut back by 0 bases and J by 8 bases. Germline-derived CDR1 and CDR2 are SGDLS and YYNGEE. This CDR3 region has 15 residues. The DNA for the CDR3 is TGTGCCAGCAGCGTAGGACGGGACAGGGGACACATTCAGTACTTC. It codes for CASSVGRDRGHIQYF.

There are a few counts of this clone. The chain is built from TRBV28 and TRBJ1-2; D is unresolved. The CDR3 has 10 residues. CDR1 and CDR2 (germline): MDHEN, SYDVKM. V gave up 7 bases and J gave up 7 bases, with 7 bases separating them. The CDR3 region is CASKQFGYTF. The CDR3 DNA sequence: TGTGCCAGCAAGCAATTTGGCTACACCTTC.

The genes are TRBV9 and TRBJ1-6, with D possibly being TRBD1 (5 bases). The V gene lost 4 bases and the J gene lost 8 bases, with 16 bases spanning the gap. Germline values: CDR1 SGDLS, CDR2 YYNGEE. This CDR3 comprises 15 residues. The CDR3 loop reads CASSQKPGLDSPLHF. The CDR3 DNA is TGTGCCAGCAGCCAAAAACCAGGGTTGGATTCACCCCTCCACTTT.

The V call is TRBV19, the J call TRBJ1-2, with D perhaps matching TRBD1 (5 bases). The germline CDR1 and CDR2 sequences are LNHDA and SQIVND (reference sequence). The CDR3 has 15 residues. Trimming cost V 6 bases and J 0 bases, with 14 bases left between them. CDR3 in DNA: TGTGCCAGTAGGCTAGACAGTGTATCTAACTATGGCTACACCTTC. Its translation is CASRLDSVSNYGYTF.

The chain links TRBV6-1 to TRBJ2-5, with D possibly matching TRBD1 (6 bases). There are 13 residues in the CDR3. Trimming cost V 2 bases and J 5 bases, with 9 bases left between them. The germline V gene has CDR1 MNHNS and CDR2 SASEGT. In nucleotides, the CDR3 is TGTGCCAGCAGTGAAACAGGGTCGGAGACCCAGTACTTC. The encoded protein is CASSETGSETQYF.

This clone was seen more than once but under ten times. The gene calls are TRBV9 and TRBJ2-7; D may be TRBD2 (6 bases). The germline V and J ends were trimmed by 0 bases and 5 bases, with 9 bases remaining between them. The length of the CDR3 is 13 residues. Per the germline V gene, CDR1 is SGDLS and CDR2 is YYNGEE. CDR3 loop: CASSVAGVNEQYF. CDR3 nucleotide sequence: TGTGCCAGCAGCGTAGCGGGAGTAAACGAGCAGTACTTC.

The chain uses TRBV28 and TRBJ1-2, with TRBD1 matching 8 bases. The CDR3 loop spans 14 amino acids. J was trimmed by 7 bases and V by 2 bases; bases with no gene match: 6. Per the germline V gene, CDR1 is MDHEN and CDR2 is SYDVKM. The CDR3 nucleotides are TGTGCCAGCAGTTTAGGACAGGGCCAGTCTGGCTACACCTTC. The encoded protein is CASSLGQGQSGYTF.

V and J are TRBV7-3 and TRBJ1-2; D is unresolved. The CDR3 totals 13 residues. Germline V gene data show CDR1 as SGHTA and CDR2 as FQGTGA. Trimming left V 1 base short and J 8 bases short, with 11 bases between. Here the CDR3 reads CASSLNGPSGYTF. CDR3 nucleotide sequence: TGTGCCAGCAGCTTAAATGGCCCCTCGGGCTACACCTTC.

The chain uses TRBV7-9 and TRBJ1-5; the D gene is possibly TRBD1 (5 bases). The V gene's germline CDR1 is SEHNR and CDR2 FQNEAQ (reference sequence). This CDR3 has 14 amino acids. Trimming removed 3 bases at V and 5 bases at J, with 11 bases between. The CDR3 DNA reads TGTGCCAGCAGCTTCCAGGGAGGGGATCAGCCCCAGCATTTT. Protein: CASSFQGGDQPQHF.

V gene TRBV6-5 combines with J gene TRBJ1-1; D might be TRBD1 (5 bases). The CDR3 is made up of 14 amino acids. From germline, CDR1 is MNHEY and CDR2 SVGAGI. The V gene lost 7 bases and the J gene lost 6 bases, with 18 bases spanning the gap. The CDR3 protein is CASTTRTGPAEAFF. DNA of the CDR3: TGTGCCAGCACCACGAGAACAGGCCCGGCTGAAGCTTTCTTT.

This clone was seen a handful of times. The CDR3 sequence: CASSSEMNYGYTF. The DNA for the CDR3 is TGTGCCAGCAGTTCGGAGATGAACTATGGCTACACCTTC. The chain joins TRBV27 to TRBJ1-2; D unresolved. Germline CDR1 MNHEY, CDR2 SMNVEV (reference sequence). Trimming took 4 bases from V and 2 from J, leaving 8 bases between them. The CDR3 loop spans 13 amino acids.

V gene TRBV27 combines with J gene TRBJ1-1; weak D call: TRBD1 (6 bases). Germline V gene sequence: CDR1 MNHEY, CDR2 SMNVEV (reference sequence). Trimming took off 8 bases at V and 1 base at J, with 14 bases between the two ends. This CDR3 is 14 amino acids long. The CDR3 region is CASRRLTGNTEAFF. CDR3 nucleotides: TGTGCCAGCCGCCGACTGACAGGGAACACTGAAGCTTTCTTT.